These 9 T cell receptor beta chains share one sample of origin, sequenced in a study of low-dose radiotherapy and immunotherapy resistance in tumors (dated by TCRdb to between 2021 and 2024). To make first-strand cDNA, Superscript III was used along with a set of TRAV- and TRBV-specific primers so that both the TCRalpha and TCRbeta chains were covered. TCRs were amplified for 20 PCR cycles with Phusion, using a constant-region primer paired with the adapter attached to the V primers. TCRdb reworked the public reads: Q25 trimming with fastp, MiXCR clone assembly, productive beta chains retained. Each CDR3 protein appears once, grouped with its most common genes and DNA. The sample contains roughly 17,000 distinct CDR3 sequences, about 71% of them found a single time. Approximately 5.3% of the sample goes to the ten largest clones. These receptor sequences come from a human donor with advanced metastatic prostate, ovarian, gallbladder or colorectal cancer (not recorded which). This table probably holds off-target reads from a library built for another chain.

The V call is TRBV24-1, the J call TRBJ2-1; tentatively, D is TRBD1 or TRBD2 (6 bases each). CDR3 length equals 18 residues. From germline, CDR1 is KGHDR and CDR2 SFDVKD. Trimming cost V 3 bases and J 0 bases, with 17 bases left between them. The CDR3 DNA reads TGTGCCACCAGTGATGACCCGGGGGCGCCGAGCTCCTACAATGAGCAGTTCTTC. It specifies CATSDDPGAPSSYNEQFF.

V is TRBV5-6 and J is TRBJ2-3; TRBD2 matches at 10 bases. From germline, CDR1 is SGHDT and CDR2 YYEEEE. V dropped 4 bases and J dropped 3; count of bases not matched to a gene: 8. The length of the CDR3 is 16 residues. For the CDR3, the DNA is TGTGCCAGCAGCGCCTCTAGCGGGGGATTGACAGATACGCAGTATTTT. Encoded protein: CASSASSGGLTDTQYF.

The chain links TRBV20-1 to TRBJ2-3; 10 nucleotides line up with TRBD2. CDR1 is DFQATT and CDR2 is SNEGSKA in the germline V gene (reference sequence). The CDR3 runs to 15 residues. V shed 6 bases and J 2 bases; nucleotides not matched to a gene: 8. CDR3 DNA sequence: TGCAGTGCCCACCGGACTAGCGGCCTCACAGATACGCAGTATTTT. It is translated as CSAHRTSGLTDTQYF.

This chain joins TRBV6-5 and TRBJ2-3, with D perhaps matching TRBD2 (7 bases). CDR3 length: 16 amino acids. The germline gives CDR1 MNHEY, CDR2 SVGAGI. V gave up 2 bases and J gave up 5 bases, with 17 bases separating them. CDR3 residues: CASSYVAGASRDTQYF. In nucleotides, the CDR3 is TGTGCCAGCAGTTACGTCGCGGGGGCCTCCAGAGATACGCAGTATTTT.

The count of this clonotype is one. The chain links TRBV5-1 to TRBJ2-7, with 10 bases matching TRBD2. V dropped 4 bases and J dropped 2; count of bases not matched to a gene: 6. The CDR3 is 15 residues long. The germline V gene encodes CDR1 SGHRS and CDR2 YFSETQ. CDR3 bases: TGCGCCAGCAGCCCCACTAGCGGGGTACCCTACGAGCAGTACTTC. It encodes CASSPTSGVPYEQYF.

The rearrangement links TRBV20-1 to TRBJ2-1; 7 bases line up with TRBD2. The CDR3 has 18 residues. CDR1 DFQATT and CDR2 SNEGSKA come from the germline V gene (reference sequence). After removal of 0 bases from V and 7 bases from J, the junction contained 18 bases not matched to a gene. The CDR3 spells CSARDRGDAGSARNEQFF. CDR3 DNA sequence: TGCAGTGCTAGAGATCGGGGGGATGCGGGGTCGGCAAGGAATGAGCAGTTCTTC.

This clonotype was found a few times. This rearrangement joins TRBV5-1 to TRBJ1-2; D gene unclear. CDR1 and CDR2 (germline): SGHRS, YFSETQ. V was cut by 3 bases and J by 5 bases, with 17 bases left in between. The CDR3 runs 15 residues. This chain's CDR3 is CASSSDAPVPYGYTF. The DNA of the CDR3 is TGCGCCAGCAGCTCCGACGCCCCAGTGCCGTATGGCTACACCTTC.

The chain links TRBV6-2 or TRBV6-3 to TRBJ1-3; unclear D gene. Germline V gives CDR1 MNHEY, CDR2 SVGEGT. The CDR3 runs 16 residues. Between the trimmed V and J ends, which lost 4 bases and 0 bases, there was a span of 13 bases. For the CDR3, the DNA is TGTGCCAGCAGTTCCCAAGACGGACGCTCTGGAAACACCATATATTTT. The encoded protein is CASSSQDGRSGNTIYF.

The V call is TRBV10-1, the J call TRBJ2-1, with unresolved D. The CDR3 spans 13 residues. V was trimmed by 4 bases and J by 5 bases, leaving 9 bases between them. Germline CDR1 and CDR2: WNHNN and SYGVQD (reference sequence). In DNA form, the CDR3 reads TGCGCCAGCAGTGTAGCTAGGAACAATGAGCAGTTCTTC. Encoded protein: CASSVARNNEQFF.